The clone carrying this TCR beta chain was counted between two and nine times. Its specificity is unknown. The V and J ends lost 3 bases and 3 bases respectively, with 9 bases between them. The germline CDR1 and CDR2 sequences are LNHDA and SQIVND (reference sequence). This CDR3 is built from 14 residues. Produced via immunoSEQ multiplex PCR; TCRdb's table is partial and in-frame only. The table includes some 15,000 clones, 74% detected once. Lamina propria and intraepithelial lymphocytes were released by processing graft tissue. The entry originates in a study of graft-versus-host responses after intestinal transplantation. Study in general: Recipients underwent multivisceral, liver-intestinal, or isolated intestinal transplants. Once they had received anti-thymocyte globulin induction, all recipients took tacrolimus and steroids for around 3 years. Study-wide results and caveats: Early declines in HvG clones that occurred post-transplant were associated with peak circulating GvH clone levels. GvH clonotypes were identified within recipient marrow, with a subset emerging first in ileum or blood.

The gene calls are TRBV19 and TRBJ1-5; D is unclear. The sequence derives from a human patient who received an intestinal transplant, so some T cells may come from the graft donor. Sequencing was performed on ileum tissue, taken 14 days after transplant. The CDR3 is CASSISGFNQPQHF. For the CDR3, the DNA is TGTGCCAGTAGTATCTCTGGATTCAATCAGCCCCAGCATTTT.